Below, 12 T cell receptor beta chains from the same sample are listed, as sequenced in a study of response to subunit inactivated influenza vaccine. Each CDR3 protein gets one entry after TCRdb re-called the RT-PCR reads with MiXCR. Of about 700,000 distinct CDR3 sequences listed, approximately 14% are singletons. Source: PBMCs from blood, taken roughly 15 days before vaccination. These receptors all stem from a man aged 45 to 65 who received an inactivated influenza vaccine.

This clonotype was seen only a few times. The chain carries TRBV27 and TRBJ2-3; D not certain. This CDR3 is built from 13 residues. Germline-derived CDR1 and CDR2 are MNHEY and SMNVEV (reference sequence). V was trimmed by 4 bases and J by 6 bases, leaving 11 bases between them. The CDR3 loop reads CASSWSSWDTQYF. For the CDR3, the DNA is TGTGCCAGCAGTTGGAGTTCCTGGGATACGCAGTATTTT.

The chain combines TRBV27 with TRBJ1-5, with 7 bases that match TRBD1. CDR1 and CDR2 from the germline V gene are MNHEY and SMNVEV (reference sequence). This CDR3 contains 13 residues. J was trimmed by 6 bases and V by 6 bases; bases with no gene match: 5. CDR3 sequence (DNA): TGTGCCAGCAGCCCGACAGGGCGTCAGCCCCAGCATTTT. It codes for CASSPTGRQPQHF.

The table lists this clonotype with a few counts. The rearrangement uses TRBV3-1 and TRBJ1-2; D is unresolved. The germline CDR1 and CDR2 sequences are LGHDT and YNNKEL (reference sequence). The CDR3 spans 14 residues. V shed 0 bases and J shed 6 bases, with 11 bases lying between them. As DNA, the CDR3 is TGTGCCAGCAGCCAAGATGGCGGGGTGCATGGCTACACCTTC. Its protein product is CASSQDGGVHGYTF.

This clonotype has just a few counts. CDR3 region: CASTKGPGQGSNQPQHF. CDR3 DNA: TGCGCCAGCACAAAGGGCCCGGGACAGGGTAGTAATCAGCCCCAGCATTTT. This chain uses TRBV4-1 with TRBJ1-5; TRBD1 agrees at 9 bases. This CDR3 contains 17 residues. V was pared by 7 bases and J by 4 bases, with 14 bases of the junction left unmatched. The germline V gene encodes CDR1 MGHRA and CDR2 YSYEKL.

This chain links TRBV28 with TRBJ2-4; 9 positions match TRBD1. CDR3 length equals 20 residues. V lost 1 base, J lost 1 base, and 14 bases stayed unmatched. Germline V gives CDR1 MDHEN, CDR2 SYDVKM. This CDR3 is CASSLLIGTGKILAKNIQYF. CDR3 coding DNA: TGTGCCAGCAGTTTATTAATCGGGACAGGGAAGATATTGGCCAAAAACATTCAGTACTTC.

The chain recombines TRBV5-4 with TRBJ2-3, with TRBD2 identical over 8 bases. The CDR3 has 15 residues. The V gene end was trimmed by 6 bases and the J gene end by 2 bases; junction bases not matched to a gene: 8. Germline loops: CDR1 SGHNT, CDR2 YYREEE (reference sequence). The CDR3 protein is CASTSGTRNTDTQYF. The CDR3 region has the DNA TGTGCCAGCACTTCCGGGACTAGAAACACAGATACGCAGTATTTT. The full variable domain, in which reference TRBV5-4 and TRBJ2-3 provide the parts outside the CDR3, is ETGVTQSPTHLIKTRGQQVTLRCSSQSGHNTVSWYQQALGQGPQFIFQYYREEENGRGNFPPRFSGLQFPNYSSELNVNALELDDSALYLCASTSGTRNTDTQYFGPGTRLTVL.

The gene calls are TRBV15 and TRBJ2-3; the D is unclear. V shed 0 bases and J shed 4 bases, with 5 bases lying between them. From germline, CDR1 is LNHNV and CDR2 YYDKDF (reference sequence). CDR3 size: 13 residues. The CDR3 coding sequence is TGTGCCACCAGCAGAGATACGGCAGATACGCAGTATTTT. This encodes CATSRDTADTQYF.

This clonotype has only a few counts. The rearrangement links TRBV20-1 to TRBJ1-3; D possibly corresponds to TRBD1 (5 bases). Trimming removed 3 bases from V and 1 base from J, with 13 bases in between. This CDR3 region has 15 residues. Per the germline V gene, CDR1 is DFQATT and CDR2 is SNEGSKA (reference sequence). The CDR3 sequence is CSARDDRRSGNTIYF. DNA of the CDR3: TGCAGTGCTAGGGATGACAGACGGTCTGGAAACACCATATATTTT.

This clonotype occurred many times. The V and J genes are TRBV5-1 and TRBJ1-3, with 7 nucleotides matching TRBD1. Germline CDR1 SGHRS, CDR2 YFSETQ. The CDR3 loop spans 16 amino acids. With 4 bases clipped from V and 0 bases from J, the junction kept 7 bases outside the gene matches. The CDR3, as DNA: TGCGCCAGCAGCCTGGGACAGCCTTACTCTGGAAACACCATATATTTT. This gives the protein CASSLGQPYSGNTIYF.

This chain joins TRBV6-1 and TRBJ1-5, with a possible D match to TRBD1 (5 bases). Germline V gene sequence: CDR1 MNHNS, CDR2 SASEGT. V gave up 6 bases and J gave up 1 base, with 16 bases separating them. The CDR3 is 16 residues long. CDR3 nucleotide sequence: TGTGCCAGCAGGCAGGCTAGGGGTATGAGCAATCAGCCCCAGCATTTT. Its translation: CASRQARGMSNQPQHF.

The chain links TRBV9 to TRBJ1-2, with no clear D. The germline CDR1 and CDR2 sequences are SGDLS and YYNGEE. The CDR3 has 15 residues. V lost 4 bases to trimming and J lost 4 bases, with 17 bases between them. DNA for the CDR3: TGTGCCAGCAGCTCTAAAAGTACGGAGCTCTATGGCTACACCTTC. It translates to CASSSKSTELYGYTF.

This sequence joins TRBV20-1 and TRBJ1-5; D uncertain. The V gene lost 4 bases and the J gene lost 4 bases, with 8 bases spanning the gap. Germline values: CDR1 DFQATT, CDR2 SNEGSKA (reference sequence). CDR3 length: 12 residues. CDR3 DNA: TGCAGTGCTATACGAGGGAATCAGCCCCAGCATTTT. As protein: CSAIRGNQPQHF.